A single sample gave rise to the 6 T cell receptor beta chains below, sequenced in a study of T cells in Graves' hyperthyroidism and ophthalmopathy. TCR beta CDR3 regions were amplified from RNA transcripts. TCR CDR3 underwent first-round RT-PCR with the HTBI primer set. TCRdb independently ran MiXCR on the multiplex PCR reads; one entry per CDR3 protein. The sample records 700,000 to 850,000 distinct CDR3 sequences, over 35% being singletons. The specimen was blood. The receptor set was obtained from a woman aged 40 to 50 with Graves' hyperthyroidism.

This clonotype showed up just once. A much bigger clone sits one base away, suggesting this may be a read error. The rearrangement joins TRBV7-9 to TRBJ1-3; perhaps TRBD1 as D (5 bases). Germline V gives CDR1 SEHNR, CDR2 FQNEAQ (reference sequence). This CDR3 region has 16 residues. The CDR3 loop is CASSSTVTDPGNTIYF. Written as DNA, the CDR3 is TGCGCCAGCAGCTCGACAGTTACCGATCCTGGAAACACCATATATTTT.

The V call is TRBV2, the J call TRBJ2-1; 9 bases are shared with TRBD1. The trim removed 6 bases at V and 1 base at J, leaving 4 bases unmatched. The germline gives CDR1 SNHLY, CDR2 FYNNEI. The CDR3 spans 15 residues. CDR3 DNA sequence: TGTGCCAGCAGCCGGGACAGGGATTCCTACAATGAGCAGTTCTTC. It is translated as CASSRDRDSYNEQFF.

This clonotype has a single count. The J gene is TRBJ1-3, the V gene TRBV3-1; D remains unclear. V lost 4 bases and J 8 bases, leaving 12 bases between the germline ends. The V gene's germline CDR1 is LGHDT and CDR2 YNNKEL (reference sequence). The CDR3 consists of 13 residues. This CDR3 is CASSRDPQYTIYF. The CDR3 bases are TGTGCCAGCAGCCGAGACCCCCAATACACCATATATTTT.

The sample holds a few counts of this clonotype. The chain has TRBV20-1 and TRBJ2-7; D possibly corresponds to TRBD2 (6 bases). The ends were cut back, 3 bases at V and 5 bases at J, with 14 bases in the middle. Germline V gene lookup returns CDR1 DFQATT and CDR2 SNEGSKA (reference sequence). The CDR3 contains 13 residues. CDR3 amino acids: CSARRTGANEQYF. The DNA for the CDR3 is TGCAGTGCTAGGAGGACGGGAGCCAACGAGCAGTACTTC.

This clonotype was recorded at least ten times. This chain uses TRBV29-1 with TRBJ1-2; TRBD1 matches 9 bases. With V trimmed by 4 bases and J by 5 bases, 5 bases remained unmatched. The length of the CDR3 is 13 residues. Germline V gene lookup returns CDR1 SQVTM and CDR2 ANQGSEA. CDR3 residues: CSVGGQGSYGYTF. For the CDR3, the DNA is TGCAGCGTTGGTGGACAGGGGAGTTATGGCTACACCTTC.

This clonotype has ten or more counts. This rearrangement joins TRBV24-1 to TRBJ2-7, with D maybe TRBD2 (5 bases). Germline CDR1 KGHDR, CDR2 SFDVKD. Trimming shortened V by 6 bases and J by 2 bases, and 16 bases separated the two germline ends. This CDR3 spans 15 amino acids. The DNA for the CDR3 is TGTGCCACCAGTCTGGACTCCTTAACGCCCTACGAGCAGTACTTC. It translates to CATSLDSLTPYEQYF.